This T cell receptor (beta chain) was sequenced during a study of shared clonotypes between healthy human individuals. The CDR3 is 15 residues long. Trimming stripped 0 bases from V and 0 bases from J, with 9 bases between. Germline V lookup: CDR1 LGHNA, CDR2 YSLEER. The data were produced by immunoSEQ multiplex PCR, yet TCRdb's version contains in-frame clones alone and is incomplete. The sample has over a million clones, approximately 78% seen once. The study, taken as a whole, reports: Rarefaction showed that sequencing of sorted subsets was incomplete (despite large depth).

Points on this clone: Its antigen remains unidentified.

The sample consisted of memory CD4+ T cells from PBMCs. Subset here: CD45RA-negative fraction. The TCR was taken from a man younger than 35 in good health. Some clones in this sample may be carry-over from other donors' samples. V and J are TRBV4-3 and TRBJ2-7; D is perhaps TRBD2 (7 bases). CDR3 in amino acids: CASSQEGGGSYEQYF. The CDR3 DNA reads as TGCGCCAGCAGCCAAGAAGGGGGGGGCTCCTACGAGCAGTACTTC.